The clone carrying this TCR beta chain was seen only a few times. The sample belongs to a study of cytomegalovirus exposure and HLA in healthy donors. Researchers ran the PCR with 60 Vbeta and 13 Jbeta primers. Per the original data handling: In a later analysis, some 80 million unique TCR beta chains included roughly 11 million shared by two or more donors. TCRdb's table, derived via immunoSEQ multiplex PCR, lists solely in-frame clones and lacks some. From that table come the V and J calls and clone size; the DNA was used to work out D and trimming. This sample carries about 150,000 clones, approximately 9% of them seen once, and the ten largest clones take 1.5% to 2%. Sequencing was performed on PBMCs. This clonotype was sampled from a male donor in good health and CMV-seronegative.

The CDR3 bases are TGCGCCAGCAGACTAGCGGGAAGAGAGACCCAGTACTTC. It specifies CASRLAGRETQYF. This chain connects TRBV5-1 to TRBJ2-5; TRBD2 aligns across 10 bases. Trimming cost V 5 bases and J 4 bases; bases outside gene matches: 2. The CDR3 totals 13 residues. Per germline, CDR1 SGHRS and CDR2 YFSETQ.